This T cell receptor (beta chain) was captured in a study of identical twins. MiXCR, applied by TCRdb to the 5' RACE reads, yields one record per CDR3 protein. Of 1.5 million to 2 million distinct CDR3 sequences in the sample, under 35% are singletons; the top ten hold under 0.35%. Germline CDR1 reads SGHNT; CDR2 reads YYREEE (reference sequence). V lost 4 bases and J lost 7; bases outside the gene matches: 11. The CDR3 is 15 residues long. The sequenced material came from cord blood. The clonotype comes from a newborn girl in good health. This chain links TRBV5-4 with TRBJ2-5; 9 bases fit TRBD2. CDR3 amino acids: CASSVSGGGHSTQYF. The CDR3 nucleotides read TGTGCCAGCAGCGTTAGCGGGGGAGGGCATTCGACCCAGTACTTC. Using reference TRBV5-4 and TRBJ2-5 for the parts outside the CDR3, the full variable domain is ETGVTQSPTHLIKTRGQQVTLRCSSQSGHNTVSWYQQALGQGPQFIFQYYREEENGRGNFPPRFSGLQFPNYSSELNVNALELDDSALYLCASSVSGGGHSTQYFGPGTRLLVL.